This T cell receptor beta chain comes out of a study of blood T cells in healthy people across ages (dated by TCRdb to 2015 to 2017). Notes on the research overall: Template switching captured roughly one uniquely barcoded TCR beta cDNA molecule per two T cells in model experiments. To track age-related changes in TCR beta repertoire diversity, the study relied on deep sequencing normalized with unique cDNA molecular identifiers. Four age groups were formed from the donors: young (average approximately 15 years), middle-aged (approximately 41), aged (more than 55) and long-lived (around 80). For two donors (one aged 18 to 29 and one aged 80 or older), the study analyzed two additional independent replicas of 1 million unique cDNA reads from the same blood draw.

From cysteine to phenylalanine, the CDR3 is 11 amino acids long. Only CDR3 DNA remains: 33 bases, in frame from the first base. The CDR1 and CDR2 encoded by the germline V gene (reference sequence) are LNHDA and SQIVND. For this clonotype: Which antigen it targets is not known. There are no base qualities to consult, and no much larger clone falls within one base.

The library was produced with 5' RACE. The sample was run on an Illumina HiSeq 2500. A second PCR of roughly 6 to 11 cycles was run with a J-beta primer mix and a sample-barcoded 5' primer. A template-switch 5' adaptor carrying 12 random nucleotides introduced a unique molecular identifier onto each TCR beta cDNA molecule. Each sample yielded at least 2.5 million CDR3-containing paired-end reads. First-strand cDNA was synthesized from all RNA with the Mint cDNA synthesis kit, primed by a TRBC-specific oligonucleotide. Following uracil-DNA glycosylase treatment, a first 18-cycle PCR with universal primers M1SS and BC2_uni_R was performed on all cDNA. From the authors' description of their analysis: Normalization of each sample was performed by random selection of 1 million high-quality reads, each carrying a distinct molecular identifier. Reads sharing molecular identifiers were discarded rather than binned into consensus sequences. MiTCR, set to a Q25 quality threshold and the strictest error-elimination algorithm, was used for CDR3 identification, clonotype clustering and error correction. A nonparametric unseen species model with Euler transformation was used to estimate a lower bound on total TCR beta diversity. Using fastp at Q25 and MiXCR, TCRdb reprocessed the public reads and kept productive beta chains. Each CDR3 protein appears once, grouped with its most common genes and DNA. TCRdb, rather than the study authors, made the V and J calls. This sample comprises roughly 800,000 distinct CDR3 sequences, about 25% of them detected only once. Around 9.2% of the sample is held by the ten biggest clonotypes.

What the study reported, not specific to this receptor: Compared with the aged group, more naive CD4+ T cells, fewer expanded clones and increased TCR diversity were shown by the long-lived group, suggesting age selection. Observed TCR beta diversity per million T cells fell roughly linearly with age, and a significant reduction was already apparent by age about 36. Observed TCR beta diversity correlated strongly with the percentage of naive T cells measured by flow cytometry. Estimates of total diversity based on one million sequenced T cells were considered lower bounds and underestimates. Donor CMV infection status was unknown, potentially confounding age-related changes in expanded clonotypes. Since profiling was done on bulk unsorted PBMCs, naive and antigen-experienced compartments could not be conclusively compared.

The approximately 40 donors, aged roughly 6 to 95 years, were systemically healthy Caucasian individuals from Russia. Approximately 9.7 milliliters of peripheral blood were drawn from each donor into EDTA-treated Vacutainer tubes. PBMCs were isolated by Ficoll-Paque density-gradient centrifugation, with at least 6 million obtained per sample. Trizol reagent was used to extract total RNA from PBMCs, with at least 6 micrograms per sample. For every donor, flow cytometry on a PBMC aliquot measured the percentage of naive CD45RAhigh/CD27high T cells. The data also belong to a second study, concerning T cells of mothers and their children. The second study's paper adds: Donors were nine systemically healthy Caucasian individuals: three mothers and their six children. cDNA synthesis used all of the extracted RNA, with around 1.4 ug of RNA in each 15 ul reaction. In the second PCR, the M1S primer added sample barcodes and 2-4 random nucleotides. Over 9 million TCR beta CDR3 reads came from each mother, compared with around 3 million reads from each child. In both related and unrelated pairs, thymic selection shapes the output of TCR recombination in a similar way, with inherited differences having only a minor effect. Related mother-child pairs always showed normalized repertoire overlap that was slightly higher than in unrelated mother-child pairs, though the difference was never significant. With a sensitivity of approximately 93 clones per million clonotypes, no persistent microchimeric T cell clones were detected. Deep NGS was used in the study to compare the TCR beta repertoires of mothers and children and to look for features that separate related mother-child pairs from unrelated individuals. On average, the children were roughly 10 +/- 4 years old, while the mothers were about 38 +/- 4 years old. Libraries were sequenced on Illumina HiSeq 2000 with 100+100 nt paired-end reads after adapter ligation with NEBNext reagents. Mother and child libraries were prepared a month apart and sequenced in separate runs to prevent cross-contamination. Each donor had between about 450,000 and 2,300,000 distinct TCR beta clonotypes identified. Naive TCR beta clonotypes were estimated from low-frequency clonotypes matched to each donor's FACS-determined naive share, without sorting.

This chain joins TRBV19 to TRBJ2-5, with the D gene uncertain. Gene TRBJ2-7 matches the end of the DNA better, so the J call may be wrong. Source material: blood. The TCR comes from a boy between 10 and 17 years old in good health. At the DNA level, the sequence is TGTGCCAGGTTCGGCCCCTACGAGCAGTACTTC. It specifies CARFGPYEQYF.